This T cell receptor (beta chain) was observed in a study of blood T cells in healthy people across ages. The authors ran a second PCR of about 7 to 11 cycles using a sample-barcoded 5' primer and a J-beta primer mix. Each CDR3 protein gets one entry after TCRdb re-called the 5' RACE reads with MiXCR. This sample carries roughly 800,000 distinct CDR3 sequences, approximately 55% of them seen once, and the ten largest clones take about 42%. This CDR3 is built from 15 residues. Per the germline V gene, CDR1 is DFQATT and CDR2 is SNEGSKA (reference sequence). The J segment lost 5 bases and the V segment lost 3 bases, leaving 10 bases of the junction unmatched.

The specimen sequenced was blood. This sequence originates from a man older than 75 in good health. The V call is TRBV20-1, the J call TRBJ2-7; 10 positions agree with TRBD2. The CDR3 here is CSASVLAGVGNEQYF. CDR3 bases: TGCAGTGCTAGTGTTCTAGCGGGAGTAGGCAACGAGCAGTACTTC.